The sample holds a few counts of the clone carrying this TCR beta chain. The antigen remains undetermined. These data belong to a study of identical twins. Whole-study results and caveats: There were fewer insertions in abundant cord blood beta clonotypes, but memory repertoires showed no such pattern.

Template switching added a universal primer site; cDNA carried unique molecular identifiers. TCRdb analysed the 5' RACE reads with MiXCR anew, one entry per CDR3 protein. Of 400,000 to 600,000 distinct CDR3 sequences listed, approximately 20% are singletons. The CDR3 runs 16 residues. The germline V gene has CDR1 SGHRS and CDR2 YFSETQ. Trimming shortened V by 4 bases and J by 0 bases, and 16 bases separated the two germline ends. These sequences were also reported in another study, on yellow fever vaccine responses in identical twins.

The genes are TRBV5-1 and TRBJ1-1; maybe TRBD1 (6 bases). The sequenced sample was CD4+ T cells sorted from blood. The origin of this receptor is a woman in her late teens or twenties in good health. CDR3 DNA: TGCGCCAGCAGCCCTCGGACAGATTATCTGAACACTGAAGCTTTCTTT. It is translated as CASSPRTDYLNTEAFF.